A selection of T cell receptor beta chains follows, all from one sample in a study of OX40 agonist ivuxolimab in advanced cancers. The assay was immunoSEQ multiplex PCR, and TCRdb's table has in-frame clones only and misses some. The sample lists over 25,000 clones; 65% to 90% were seen once. The sample here was CD4+ or CD8+ T cells sorted from blood, taken in a trial of the OX40 agonist ivuxolimab. The receptors come from an adult with an advanced solid tumor such as melanoma, head and neck, liver or kidney cancer. Both conserved end residues are part of each CDR3. The D gene is left open where the match is weak. For some rows the clone size is stated as once, few or many, or as a class when expanded; others skip it.

d_call: -; j_call: TRBJ1-1; clone_size: medium-sized; v_call: TRBV6-6; cdr3_aa: CASSVSTHTEAFF; cdr3_nt: TGTGCCAGCAGCGTATCGACCCACACTGAAGCTTTCTTT
d_call: -; j_call: TRBJ2-6; clone_size: -; v_call: TRBV5-6; cdr3_aa: CASSPTGAGANVLTF; cdr3_nt: TGTGCCAGCAGCCCGACAGGTGCTGGGGCCAACGTCCTGACTTTC
d_call: -; j_call: TRBJ1-5; clone_size: -; v_call: TRBV4-3; cdr3_aa: CASSQAEGLRNQPQHF; cdr3_nt: TGCGCCAGCAGCCAAGCCGAGGGGTTAAGGAATCAGCCCCAGCATTTT
d_call: -; j_call: TRBJ1-1; clone_size: -; v_call: TRBV4-2; cdr3_aa: CASSHDRDGGTEAFF; cdr3_nt: TGTGCCAGCAGCCACGACCGGGACGGTGGCACTGAAGCTTTCTTT
d_call: -; j_call: TRBJ2-5; clone_size: -; v_call: TRBV27; cdr3_aa: CASSLTRGVAETQYF; cdr3_nt: TGTGCCAGCAGTCTGACAAGAGGAGTGGCGGAGACCCAGTACTTC
d_call: -; j_call: TRBJ2-5; clone_size: -; v_call: TRBV11-2; cdr3_aa: CASSLASAGRDQYF; cdr3_nt: TGTGCCAGCAGCTTAGCTTCCGCAGGCCGGGACCAGTACTTC
d_call: -; j_call: TRBJ1-2; clone_size: -; v_call: TRBV30; cdr3_aa: CAWTGFQGNNYGYTF; cdr3_nt: TGTGCCTGGACCGGATTTCAGGGAAACAACTATGGCTACACCTTC
d_call: TRBD2; j_call: TRBJ2-1; clone_size: -; v_call: TRBV7-9; cdr3_aa: CASSSPGTSGGEQFF; cdr3_nt: TGTGCCAGCAGCTCACCGGGGACTAGCGGGGGTGAGCAGTTCTTC
d_call: -; j_call: TRBJ1-4; clone_size: once; v_call: TRBV5-1; cdr3_aa: CASRVTPALNEKLFF; cdr3_nt: TGCGCCAGCAGGGTAACCCCGGCCTTGAATGAAAAACTGTTTTTT
d_call: TRBD2; j_call: TRBJ2-7; clone_size: -; v_call: TRBV27; cdr3_aa: CASRGLAGSYEQYF; cdr3_nt: TGTGCCAGCAGGGGACTAGCGGGCTCCTACGAGCAGTACTTC
d_call: -; j_call: TRBJ1-2; clone_size: -; v_call: TRBV27; cdr3_aa: CASSLLSPGEDSPYGYTF; cdr3_nt: TGTGCCAGCAGTTTATTGTCTCCTGGAGAGGACAGCCCCTATGGCTACACCTTC
d_call: TRBD2; j_call: TRBJ2-1; clone_size: -; v_call: TRBV11-2; cdr3_aa: CASSLSSGGAITLFNEQFF; cdr3_nt: TGTGCCAGCAGCCTTTCTAGCGGGGGGGCCATTACCTTGTTCAATGAGCAGTTCTTC
d_call: -; j_call: TRBJ2-4; clone_size: -; v_call: TRBV2; cdr3_aa: CASSEGGVLMGIQYF; cdr3_nt: TGTGCCAGCAGTGAGGGGGGAGTGTTAATGGGCATTCAGTACTTC
d_call: TRBD2; j_call: TRBJ2-1; clone_size: few; v_call: TRBV2; cdr3_aa: CASSVGAGTSYNEQFF; cdr3_nt: TGTGCCAGCAGTGTGGGAGCGGGGACTTCTTACAATGAGCAGTTCTTC
d_call: -; j_call: TRBJ2-5; clone_size: few; v_call: TRBV7-9; cdr3_aa: CASSSTVYQETQYF; cdr3_nt: TGTGCCAGCAGTTCGACAGTGTACCAAGAGACCCAGTACTTC
d_call: -; j_call: TRBJ2-7; clone_size: -; v_call: TRBV18; cdr3_aa: CASSLTGPRDHEQYF; cdr3_nt: TGTGCCAGCTCACTTACCGGACCTAGGGACCACGAGCAGTACTTC
d_call: -; j_call: TRBJ2-7; clone_size: few; v_call: TRBV4-2; cdr3_aa: CASSPGIFDYEQYF; cdr3_nt: TGTGCCAGCAGCCCAGGAATATTTGACTACGAGCAGTACTTC
d_call: -; j_call: TRBJ2-7; clone_size: -; v_call: TRBV10-3; cdr3_aa: CAISDGRGYEQYF; cdr3_nt: TGTGCCATCAGTGACGGCAGGGGTTACGAGCAGTACTTC
d_call: -; j_call: TRBJ1-5; clone_size: -; v_call: TRBV10-3; cdr3_aa: CAIREYDSINQPQHF; cdr3_nt: TGTGCCATCAGGGAATATGACAGTATCAATCAGCCCCAGCATTTT
d_call: TRBD1; j_call: TRBJ2-2; clone_size: -; v_call: TRBV27; cdr3_aa: CASSSIGQGLAGELFF; cdr3_nt: TGTGCCAGCAGTTCTATCGGACAGGGATTAGCCGGGGAGCTGTTTTTT
d_call: -; j_call: TRBJ2-5; clone_size: -; v_call: TRBV5-1; cdr3_aa: CASSLADEEQETQYF; cdr3_nt: TGCGCCAGCAGCTTGGCGGATGAAGAACAAGAGACCCAGTACTTC
d_call: -; j_call: TRBJ1-2; clone_size: -; v_call: TRBV30; cdr3_aa: CAWIWYYGYTF; cdr3_nt: TGTGCCTGGATATGGTACTATGGCTACACCTTC
d_call: -; j_call: TRBJ2-7; clone_size: -; v_call: TRBV19; cdr3_aa: CASSMRDSYEQYF; cdr3_nt: TGTGCCAGTAGTATGCGAGACTCCTACGAGCAGTACTTC